The 9 T cell receptor beta chains reported below all come from one sample, sequenced in a study of PD-1 blockade in classical Hodgkin lymphoma. Time point defined: newly diagnosed, previously untreated cHL patient sample. Assay used: immunoSEQ multiplex PCR; TCRdb lists only in-frame clones, some missing. The sample includes fewer than 20,000 clones, 90% seen only once; the top ten take 6% to 7.5%. Sequences were obtained from peripheral blood mononuclear cells (PBMCs). The receptor set was obtained from a human donor with classical Hodgkin lymphoma.

The V and J genes are TRBV25-1 and TRBJ1-5, with unresolved D. The V end was cut by 2 bases, the J end by 7 bases, with 12 bases between. The CDR3 loop spans 14 amino acids. The germline gives CDR1 MGHDK, CDR2 SYGVNS. The CDR3 loop is CASSEPGRDQPQHF. As DNA, the CDR3 is TGTGCCAGCAGTGAACCGGGCAGAGACCAGCCCCAGCATTTT.

The rearrangement joins TRBV25-1 to TRBJ1-5; 8 bases match TRBD1. The CDR3 runs to 15 residues. Germline V CDR1 and CDR2: MGHDK, SYGVNS. V gave up 2 bases and J gave up 7 bases; unmatched junction bases: 7. The CDR3 DNA is TGTGCCAGCAGTGAAGGATCAGGGGGCGGGCAGCCCCAGCATTTT. Amino acid sequence: CASSEGSGGGQPQHF.

V and J are TRBV4-1 and TRBJ1-1; D is uncertain. V lost 1 base, J lost 4 bases, and 13 bases lay in between. Germline CDR1 and CDR2: MGHRA and YSYEKL. This CDR3 has 15 residues. CDR3 residues: CASSQAVPPGTEAFF. CDR3 DNA: TGCGCCAGCAGCCAAGCCGTGCCCCCAGGCACTGAAGCTTTCTTT.

The V and J genes are TRBV4-2 and TRBJ2-7; tentative D call: TRBD1 (5 bases). Germline V gene data show CDR1 as LGHNA and CDR2 as YNFKEQ. CDR3 length: 15 amino acids. The ends were cut back, 5 bases at V and 3 bases at J, with 17 bases in the middle. The DNA of the CDR3 is TGTGCCAGCAGCGTTTCCGGGCAGGGAAGCTACGAGCAGTACTTC. This sequence encodes CASSVSGQGSYEQYF.

Turning to this clone: At one boundary the junction diverges from the germline segment, which might be a read error. The rearrangement links TRBV28 to TRBJ2-3; perhaps TRBD2 as D (6 bases). Per germline, CDR1 MDHEN and CDR2 SYDVKM. The CDR3 is made up of 14 amino acids. The CDR3 is CVSSLGREADTQYF. Written as DNA, the CDR3 is TGTGTCAGCAGTTTAGGTAGGGAGGCAGATACGCAGTATTTT.

The chain uses TRBV27 and TRBJ2-1; 9 nucleotides line up with TRBD1. Germline loops: CDR1 MNHEY, CDR2 SMNVEV (reference sequence). The CDR3 runs 14 residues. V gave up 5 bases and J gave up 9 bases; unmatched junction bases: 8. This chain's CDR3 is CASSPWTGDGEQFF. The CDR3 DNA follows: TGTGCCAGCAGTCCATGGACAGGGGATGGTGAGCAGTTCTTC.

V and J are TRBV5-4 and TRBJ1-1; TRBD1 is a possible D gene (5 bases). Per germline, CDR1 SGHNT and CDR2 YYREEE (reference sequence). The V and J ends lost 8 bases and 3 bases respectively, with 11 bases between them. The length of the CDR3 is 12 residues. CDR3 bases: TGTGCCAGTCAGGTGGGGGACACTGAAGCTTTCTTT. Translation: CASQVGDTEAFF.

The chain joins TRBV29-1 to TRBJ2-1; D possibly corresponds to TRBD1 (6 bases). V lost 7 bases and J 0 bases, leaving 19 bases between the germline ends. Germline CDR1 is SQVTM and CDR2 is ANQGSEA. The CDR3 is 16 amino acids. The CDR3 nucleotides are TGCAGCGGGAGATGGGGACAACGGGGCTCCTACAATGAGCAGTTCTTC. It yields the protein CSGRWGQRGSYNEQFF.

The V and J genes are TRBV10-2 and TRBJ2-5; no clear D. Germline CDR1 is WSHSY and CDR2 is SAAADI. The germline V and J ends were trimmed by 4 bases and 5 bases, with 8 bases remaining between them. The CDR3 is 12 residues long. The CDR3 coding sequence is TGCGCCAGCAGTGTGGCCCCCGAGACCCAGTACTTC. This gives the protein CASSVAPETQYF.